The clone carrying this T cell receptor (beta chain) was detected only once. This entry belongs to a study of cytomegalovirus exposure and HLA in healthy donors. In the PCR, 60 Vbeta and 13 Jbeta primers were used. Sequenced by immunoSEQ multiplex PCR; TCRdb stores in-frame clones only, minus some. Among 150,000 or so clones listed, approximately 80% were seen once. The V gene lost 10 bases and the J gene lost 5 bases, with 18 bases spanning the gap. The CDR3 sequence is 14 residues long. Germline loops: CDR1 ENHRY, CDR2 SYGVKD. The V call is TRBV10-3, the J call TRBJ2-1, with D perhaps matching TRBD1 (6 bases). What was sequenced was PBMCs. This sequence originates from a male donor in good health and CMV-seropositive. In DNA, the CDR3 is TGTGCCACCGATGGGGACACTTCTAACAATGAGCAGTTCTTC. Encoded protein: CATDGDTSNNEQFF.